The present T cell receptor (beta chain) was sequenced within a study of shared clonotypes between healthy human individuals. General observations from the study: Though the depth was large, rarefaction showed that sorted-subset sequencing was incomplete. Shared across a few donors were approximately 5% of the naive CD4 clonotypes. Generation probability values for non-shared clonotypes were lower than those for clonotypes shared by all four donors.

TCRdb keeps only in-frame clones here, not all; method: immunoSEQ multiplex PCR. The sample has millions of clones; over 85% are singletons. Regarding this clone: Its target is not known. A much larger clone lies a single base off, so this may be a read error. The sample has other DNA sequences that encode this CDR3 too.

V lost 0 bases, J lost 2 bases, and 8 bases lay in between. The CDR3 contains 14 residues. In germline, CDR1 is KGHSH, CDR2 LQKENI. This chain joins TRBV18 and TRBJ2-7, with D maybe TRBD1 (5 bases). Sequencing was performed on naive CD4+ T cells sorted from blood. Documented subset: CD45RA+ positively selected. The source of this sequence is a man aged 18-30 years in good health. The CDR3 spells CASSPPARAYEQYF. CDR3 coding DNA: TGTGCCAGCTCACCACCGGCCAGGGCCTACGAGCAGTACTTC.